The clone carrying this TCR beta chain was picked up many times. What it binds is not known. There were TCR beta CDR3 regions amplified from RNA transcripts. RT-PCR in the first round (using the HTBI primer set) targeted the TCR CDR3. TCRdb redid the calling of the multiplex PCR reads with MiXCR, one entry per CDR3 protein. The sample lists under 450,000 distinct CDR3 sequences; about 18% were seen once. This CDR3 has 13 amino acids. Germline V CDR1 and CDR2: LGHDT, YNNKEL (reference sequence). V dropped 5 bases and J dropped 0 bases, with 5 bases sitting between them. Patients were aged 18 to 65, had disease duration under 2 months, and had newly diagnosed hyperthyroidism. The source of the sample is a study of T cells in Graves' hyperthyroidism and ophthalmopathy. Study-level points and caveats: The model foresaw ophthalmopathy a median roughly 6 months prior to onset.

The TCR sequence derives from a woman aged 25 to 39 with Graves' hyperthyroidism that later progressed to Graves' ophthalmopathy. Material for sequencing was blood. The V and J genes are TRBV3-1 and TRBJ2-1; D ambiguous. The CDR3 loop reads CASSYNSYNEQFF. The CDR3 DNA reads as TGTGCCAGCAGCTACAACTCCTACAATGAGCAGTTCTTC.